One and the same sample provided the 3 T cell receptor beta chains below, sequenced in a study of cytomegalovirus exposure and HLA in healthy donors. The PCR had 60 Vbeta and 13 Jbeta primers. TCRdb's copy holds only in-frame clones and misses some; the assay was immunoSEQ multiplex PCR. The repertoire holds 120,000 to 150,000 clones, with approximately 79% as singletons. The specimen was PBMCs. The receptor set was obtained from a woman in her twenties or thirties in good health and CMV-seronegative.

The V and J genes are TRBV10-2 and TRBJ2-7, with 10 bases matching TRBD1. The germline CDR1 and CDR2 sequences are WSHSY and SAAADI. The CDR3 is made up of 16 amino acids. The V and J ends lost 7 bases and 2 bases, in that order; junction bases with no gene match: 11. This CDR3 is CASKLTFGTGAYEQYF. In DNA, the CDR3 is TGCGCCAGCAAGCTCACCTTCGGGACAGGGGCCTACGAGCAGTACTTC.

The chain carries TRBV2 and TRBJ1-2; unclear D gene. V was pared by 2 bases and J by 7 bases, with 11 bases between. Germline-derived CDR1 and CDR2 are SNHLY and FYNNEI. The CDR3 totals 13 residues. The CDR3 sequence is CASSENLPGGYTF. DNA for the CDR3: TGTGCCAGCAGTGAAAACCTTCCGGGTGGCTACACCTTC.

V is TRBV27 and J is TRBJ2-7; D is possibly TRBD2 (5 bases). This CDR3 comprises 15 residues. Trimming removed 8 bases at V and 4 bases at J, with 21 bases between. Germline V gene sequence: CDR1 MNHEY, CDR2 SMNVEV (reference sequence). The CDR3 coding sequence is TGTGCCAGCTCACCAACCGGGGTAGGGCCATACGAGCAGTACTTC. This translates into CASSPTGVGPYEQYF.